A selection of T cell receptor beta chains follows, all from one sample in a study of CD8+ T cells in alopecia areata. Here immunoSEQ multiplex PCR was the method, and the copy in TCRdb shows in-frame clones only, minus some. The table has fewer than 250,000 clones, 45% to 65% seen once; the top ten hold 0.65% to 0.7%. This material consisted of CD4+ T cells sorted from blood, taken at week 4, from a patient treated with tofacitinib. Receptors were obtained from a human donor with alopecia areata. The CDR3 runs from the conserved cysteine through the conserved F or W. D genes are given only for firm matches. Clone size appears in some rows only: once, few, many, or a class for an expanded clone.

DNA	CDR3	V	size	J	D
TGTGCCATCGGGAGCGGGGGTTCCTACAATGAGCAGTTCTTC	CAIGSGGSYNEQFF	TRBV10-3	.	TRBJ2-1	TRBD2
TGCAGCGTTTTCACTGCGAGCTCCTACAATGAGCAGTTCTTC	CSVFTASSYNEQFF	TRBV29-1	few	TRBJ2-1	.
TGCAGCGTTGAAGAGGGTACCGGGGAGCTGTTTTTT	CSVEEGTGELFF	TRBV29-1	.	TRBJ2-2	.
TGTGCCAGCTCACCTCACGCCTACGAGCAGTACTTC	CASSPHAYEQYF	TRBV18	.	TRBJ2-7	.
TGCAGCGTTACCGGGACTAGCGGGACCGGGGAGCTGTTTTTT	CSVTGTSGTGELFF	TRBV29-1	.	TRBJ2-2	TRBD2
TGTGCCAGCAGCTCTCTCCCTAGCGCTGCCTACGAGCAGTACTTC	CASSSLPSAAYEQYF	TRBV2	few	TRBJ2-7	.
TGTGCCAGCTCACCAGGCAGCAGCAATCAGCCCCAGCATTTT	CASSPGSSNQPQHF	TRBV18	.	TRBJ1-5	.
TGCGCCAGCAGCTTGGGGGACGCATCAGGGAGCCAGCCCCAGCATTTT	CASSLGDASGSQPQHF	TRBV5-1	many	TRBJ1-5	.
TGTGCCTGGGGGACCATGAAGCTGAACACTGAAGCTTTCTTT	CAWGTMKLNTEAFF	TRBV30	.	TRBJ1-1	.
TGTGCCAGCAGTTACGGGTTCTTTGGCGGCTACACCTTC	CASSYGFFGGYTF	TRBV6-5	.	TRBJ1-2	.
TGTGCCAGCAGTGAATTCGGCCGTGTCGGCCGTCACCACAGCTCCTACGAGCAGTACTTC	CASSEFGRVGRHHSSYEQYF	TRBV2	few	TRBJ2-7	.
TGCAGCGTGGGTACTGGACCGCCGTCGGAGACCCAGTACTTC	CSVGTGPPSETQYF	TRBV29-1	.	TRBJ2-5	.
TGCGCCAGCAGCTTGGATCCGGGACAGGGTTGGACTGAAGCTTTCTTT	CASSLDPGQGWTEAFF	TRBV5-1	few	TRBJ1-1	TRBD1
TGTGCCAGCACAGACACGGGGGCCAACGTCCTGACTTTC	CASTDTGANVLTF	TRBV2	.	TRBJ2-6	.
TGCGCCAGCAGTGCCCCGGGGCGGAACACTGAAGCTTTCTTT	CASSAPGRNTEAFF	TRBV10-2	.	TRBJ1-1	.
TGTGCCAGCAGCCAGGTCGGGGGAGGAGTAGAGACCCAGTACTTC	CASSQVGGGVETQYF	TRBV7-9	.	TRBJ2-5	.
TGCGCCAGCAGGGGCGGGGATAATGAAAAACTGTTTTTT	CASRGGDNEKLFF	TRBV5-1	few	TRBJ1-4	.
TGCAGCGTGGGGACAGGGGCTAGTGAGCAGTTCTTC	CSVGTGASEQFF	TRBV29-1	.	TRBJ2-1	TRBD1
TGTGCCAGCCAGCTTGGGACAGCTAACACAGATACGCAGTATTTT	CASQLGTANTDTQYF	TRBV6-5	.	TRBJ2-3	TRBD1
TGTGCCAGCAGCCCAGCCGGGGGGGGACGGCCCCAGCATTTT	CASSPAGGGRPQHF	TRBV7-8	.	TRBJ1-5	.
TGTGCCAGCAGCCCTTGGGGGCAGGGGGGCTATGGCTACACCTTC	CASSPWGQGGYGYTF	TRBV11-2	.	TRBJ1-2	TRBD1
TGTGCCAGCAGTTCGGGACTAGCGGGAGCCGGGGAGCTGTTTTTT	CASSSGLAGAGELFF	TRBV6-6	few	TRBJ2-2	TRBD2
TGCGCCAGCAGCTTGGTGGGCGCAGGAAACATTCAGTACTTC	CASSLVGAGNIQYF	TRBV5-1	.	TRBJ2-4	.
TGTGCCTGGAGTAAGAGGTCCTCTGGAAACACCATATATTTT	CAWSKRSSGNTIYF	TRBV30	few	TRBJ1-3	.
TGTGCCAGCAGCGGACAGTACTACGAGCAGTACTTC	CASSGQYYEQYF	TRBV2	.	TRBJ2-7	.
TGTGCCACCAGCAGAGACTCTTACACTGAAGCTTTCTTT	CATSRDSYTEAFF	TRBV15	.	TRBJ1-1	.
TGTGCCTGGAGTGTATCGAGCCCTAGCAAGTACTTC	CAWSVSSPSKYF	TRBV30	.	TRBJ2-7	.
TGTGCCAGCAGTTTTGGGCTGAGCTACACCTTC	CASSFGLSYTF	TRBV6-6	many	TRBJ1-2	.
TGTGCCAGCAGCTTAGCTAGCGGGGTCTCTGGGGCCAACGTCCTGACTTTC	CASSLASGVSGANVLTF	TRBV7-2	few	TRBJ2-6	TRBD2
TGTGCCAGCAGCCTAGGGACTAGCGGGACCCAGTACTTC	CASSLGTSGTQYF	TRBV14	.	TRBJ2-5	TRBD2
TGCAGCGCCTCGACGGGCCAGGGCACTGAAGCTTTCTTT	CSASTGQGTEAFF	TRBV29-1	.	TRBJ1-1	.
TGTGCCAGCAGCTTGGGGGCGGGACTGGGCACAGATACGCAGTATTTT	CASSLGAGLGTDTQYF	TRBV5-4	once	TRBJ2-3	.
TGTGCCTGGAGTGGATACACTGAAGCTTTCTTT	CAWSGYTEAFF	TRBV30	.	TRBJ1-1	.
TGTGCCAGTAGTATGCCCGGGAGTAGAGATACGCAGTATTTT	CASSMPGSRDTQYF	TRBV19	.	TRBJ2-3	.
TGTGCCGGACAGGGTGGTGGGGCCAACGTCCTGACTTTC	CAGQGGGANVLTF	TRBV30	.	TRBJ2-6	TRBD1
TGCGCCAGCAGCCAACCCCATGGACAGGGGACAAGGGAGCAGTACTTC	CASSQPHGQGTREQYF	TRBV23-1	.	TRBJ2-7	TRBD1
TGTGCCAGCAGCCAAGCCGACCTGCGACGAGCGGTCTACGAGCAGTACTTC	CASSQADLRRAVYEQYF	TRBV5-4	few	TRBJ2-7	.
TGCAGCTACCGACGGACAGTTATGAATGAGCAGTTCTTC	CSYRRTVMNEQFF	TRBV29-1	.	TRBJ2-1	.
TGCAGCATCAGACAGGGGACGGGATACGAGCAGTACTTC	CSIRQGTGYEQYF	TRBV29-1	.	TRBJ2-7	TRBD1
TGCAGCGTTGCTGACAGCACAGATACGCAGTATTTT	CSVADSTDTQYF	TRBV29-1	.	TRBJ2-3	.
TGCAGCGTTGAAGAATTGGACAGGTCCGGCTACACCTTC	CSVEELDRSGYTF	TRBV29-1	.	TRBJ1-2	TRBD1